These T cell receptor beta chains were read from a single sample in a study of control samples from healthy donors and cancer patients. Method: immunoSEQ multiplex PCR; TCRdb's copy keeps in-frame clones and lacks some. The sample holds approximately 100,000 clones, more than 90% seen once. Material: blood. These receptor sequences come from a human donor in good health. The donor label of this sample is uncertain. The CDR3 runs from the conserved cysteine through the conserved F or W. Fields, in order: CDR3 length, D gene, clone size, J gene, V gene, CDR3 protein, CDR3 DNA. A D gene is named only where the DNA matches it firmly. Where a row states a size, it is once, few, many or the class of an expanded clone; other rows omit it.

cdr3_length: 14; d_call: TRBD1; clone_size: few; j_call: TRBJ2-1; v_call: TRBV25-1; cdr3_aa: CASSPGQGVDEQFF; cdr3_nt: TGTGCCAGCTCTCCGGGACAGGGAGTCGATGAGCAGTTCTTC
cdr3_length: 14; d_call: TRBD2; clone_size: NA; j_call: TRBJ2-7; v_call: TRBV10-3; cdr3_aa: CAISWTSGVHEQYF; cdr3_nt: TGTGCCATCAGCTGGACTAGCGGGGTCCACGAGCAGTACTTC
cdr3_length: 13; d_call: NA; clone_size: NA; j_call: TRBJ1-1; v_call: TRBV6-1; cdr3_aa: CASSDEEVTEAFF; cdr3_nt: TGTGCCAGCAGTGACGAGGAGGTTACTGAAGCTTTCTTT
cdr3_length: 16; d_call: NA; clone_size: few; j_call: TRBJ1-4; v_call: TRBV6-8; cdr3_aa: CASSYPRWGSNEKLFF; cdr3_nt: TGTGCCAGCAGTTACCCCCGTTGGGGGAGTAATGAAAAACTGTTTTTT
cdr3_length: 16; d_call: NA; clone_size: once; j_call: TRBJ1-6; v_call: TRBV27; cdr3_aa: CASSSRAFSDNSPLHF; cdr3_nt: TGTGCCAGCAGTTCTCGAGCCTTTAGCGATAATTCACCCCTCCACTTT
cdr3_length: 15; d_call: NA; clone_size: once; j_call: TRBJ1-4; v_call: TRBV5-5; cdr3_aa: CASSLSRVANEKLFF; cdr3_nt: TGTGCCAGCAGCCTGTCCAGGGTTGCGAATGAAAAACTGTTTTTT
cdr3_length: 17; d_call: NA; clone_size: NA; j_call: TRBJ2-3; v_call: TRBV18; cdr3_aa: CASSPRPRGSSTDTQYF; cdr3_nt: TGTGCCAGCTCACCACGTCCTCGCGGGTCTAGCACAGATACGCAGTATTTT
cdr3_length: 13; d_call: NA; clone_size: NA; j_call: TRBJ2-2; v_call: TRBV24-1; cdr3_aa: CATSAWGGGELFF; cdr3_nt: TGTGCCACCAGTGCCTGGGGAGGCGGGGAGCTGTTTTTT
cdr3_length: 13; d_call: NA; clone_size: NA; j_call: TRBJ2-1; v_call: TRBV4-1; cdr3_aa: CASSQDGGLTQFF; cdr3_nt: TGCGCCAGCAGCCAAGATGGGGGGTTGACTCAGTTCTTC
cdr3_length: 14; d_call: NA; clone_size: NA; j_call: TRBJ1-6; v_call: TRBV13; cdr3_aa: CASSYGQYNSPLHF; cdr3_nt: TGTGCCAGCAGCTACGGACAGTATAATTCACCCCTCCACTTT
cdr3_length: 15; d_call: TRBD1; clone_size: NA; j_call: TRBJ1-3; v_call: TRBV6-6; cdr3_aa: CASSPKGARGNTIYF; cdr3_nt: TGTGCCAGCAGCCCTAAGGGGGCAAGAGGAAACACCATATATTTT
cdr3_length: 15; d_call: TRBD2; clone_size: NA; j_call: TRBJ2-5; v_call: TRBV18; cdr3_aa: CASSPPGGGVETQYF; cdr3_nt: TGTGCCAGCTCACCTCCCGGGGGGGGTGTGGAGACCCAGTACTTC
cdr3_length: 16; d_call: NA; clone_size: NA; j_call: TRBJ1-2; v_call: TRBV15; cdr3_aa: CATSREGAGTNYGYTF; cdr3_nt: TGTGCCACCAGCAGAGAAGGGGCAGGAACGAACTATGGCTACACCTTC
cdr3_length: 16; d_call: NA; clone_size: NA; j_call: TRBJ2-2; v_call: TRBV19; cdr3_aa: CASSIIRGLYTGELFF; cdr3_nt: TGTGCCAGTAGTATTATTAGGGGGTTATACACCGGGGAGCTGTTTTTT
cdr3_length: 15; d_call: TRBD1; clone_size: NA; j_call: TRBJ1-1; v_call: TRBV11-2; cdr3_aa: CASSSRTGGNTEAFF; cdr3_nt: TGTGCCAGCAGCTCCAGGACAGGAGGGAACACTGAAGCTTTCTTT
cdr3_length: 16; d_call: NA; clone_size: NA; j_call: TRBJ1-1; v_call: TRBV19; cdr3_aa: CASSKTPSWTNTEAFF; cdr3_nt: TGTGCCAGTAGTAAAACCCCAAGCTGGACGAACACTGAAGCTTTCTTT
cdr3_length: 12; d_call: NA; clone_size: NA; j_call: TRBJ1-2; v_call: TRBV30; cdr3_aa: CAWSYGETGYTF; cdr3_nt: TGTGCCTGGAGTTACGGGGAAACCGGCTACACCTTC
cdr3_length: 13; d_call: NA; clone_size: NA; j_call: TRBJ2-3; v_call: TRBV10-3; cdr3_aa: CASATGEEGTQYF; cdr3_nt: TGTGCCTCCGCCACAGGGGAGGAAGGTACGCAGTATTTT
cdr3_length: 14; d_call: NA; clone_size: NA; j_call: TRBJ1-4; v_call: TRBV7-9; cdr3_aa: CASSLAVGYEKLFF; cdr3_nt: TGTGCCAGCAGTTTAGCAGTGGGATATGAAAAACTGTTTTTT
cdr3_length: 12; d_call: NA; clone_size: once; j_call: TRBJ2-5; v_call: TRBV7-2; cdr3_aa: CASSLAGETQYF; cdr3_nt: TGTGCCAGCAGCTTAGCGGGGGAGACCCAGTACTTC
cdr3_length: 14; d_call: TRBD1; clone_size: NA; j_call: TRBJ2-1; v_call: TRBV7-6; cdr3_aa: CASSSRDRDNEQFF; cdr3_nt: TGTGCCAGCAGCAGCCGGGACAGGGACAATGAGCAGTTCTTC
cdr3_length: 15; d_call: NA; clone_size: NA; j_call: TRBJ1-4; v_call: TRBV3-1/TRBV3-2; cdr3_aa: CASRRAPSTNEKLFF; cdr3_nt: TGTGCCAGCAGACGAGCGCCCTCAACTAATGAAAAACTGTTTTTT
cdr3_length: 14; d_call: NA; clone_size: few; j_call: TRBJ2-3; v_call: TRBV24-1; cdr3_aa: CATSDRGVTDTQYF; cdr3_nt: TGTGCCACCAGTGACAGGGGCGTAACAGATACGCAGTATTTT
cdr3_length: 15; d_call: NA; clone_size: NA; j_call: TRBJ1-6; v_call: TRBV6-5; cdr3_aa: CASSPAGRQASPLHF; cdr3_nt: TGTGCCAGCAGTCCCGCCGGCCGACAGGCTTCACCCCTCCACTTT
cdr3_length: 14; d_call: NA; clone_size: NA; j_call: TRBJ1-1; v_call: TRBV19; cdr3_aa: CASNTGTWDTEAFF; cdr3_nt: TGTGCCAGTAACACCGGGACCTGGGACACTGAAGCTTTCTTT
cdr3_length: 14; d_call: NA; clone_size: NA; j_call: TRBJ2-7; v_call: TRBV10-3; cdr3_aa: CAIPISEGSYEQYF; cdr3_nt: TGTGCCATCCCCATCTCAGAGGGTTCCTACGAGCAGTACTTC
cdr3_length: 18; d_call: NA; clone_size: NA; j_call: TRBJ2-1; v_call: TRBV11-2; cdr3_aa: CASSLIVLLGGVNNEQFF; cdr3_nt: TGTGCCAGCAGCTTAATCGTTCTCCTGGGGGGCGTGAACAATGAGCAGTTCTTC
cdr3_length: 17; d_call: NA; clone_size: NA; j_call: TRBJ1-6; v_call: TRBV27; cdr3_aa: CASSLRGWGAGNSPLHF; cdr3_nt: TGTGCCAGCAGTCTCCGCGGTTGGGGGGCGGGTAATTCACCCCTCCACTTT
cdr3_length: 16; d_call: NA; clone_size: NA; j_call: TRBJ2-1; v_call: TRBV5-1; cdr3_aa: CASSHDSQENYNEQFF; cdr3_nt: TGCGCCAGCAGCCACGACAGTCAGGAAAACTACAATGAGCAGTTCTTC
cdr3_length: 14; d_call: NA; clone_size: NA; j_call: TRBJ1-6; v_call: TRBV28; cdr3_aa: CASSSSSGHEHLHF; cdr3_nt: TGTGCCAGCAGTTCCTCCAGCGGCCACGAACACCTCCACTTT
cdr3_length: 15; d_call: NA; clone_size: NA; j_call: TRBJ2-3; v_call: TRBV6-1; cdr3_aa: CASSEAALLLGTQYF; cdr3_nt: TGTGCCAGCAGTGAAGCGGCCCTCCTTCTCGGTACGCAGTATTTT
cdr3_length: 15; d_call: TRBD1; clone_size: NA; j_call: TRBJ1-6; v_call: TRBV5-4; cdr3_aa: CASSGTGGNNSPLHF; cdr3_nt: TGTGCCAGCAGCGGGACAGGGGGGAACAATTCACCCCTCCACTTT
cdr3_length: 16; d_call: TRBD1; clone_size: NA; j_call: TRBJ2-3; v_call: TRBV24-1; cdr3_aa: CATSGGQGVITDTQYF; cdr3_nt: TGTGCCACCAGTGGCGGACAGGGGGTGATCACAGATACGCAGTATTTT
cdr3_length: 14; d_call: NA; clone_size: NA; j_call: TRBJ2-6; v_call: TRBV25-1; cdr3_aa: CASTTGWGANVLTF; cdr3_nt: TGTGCCAGCACCACGGGGTGGGGGGCCAACGTCCTGACTTTC
cdr3_length: 17; d_call: NA; clone_size: NA; j_call: TRBJ2-2; v_call: TRBV7-2; cdr3_aa: CASSLALTFANTGELFF; cdr3_nt: TGTGCCAGCAGCTTAGCACTAACTTTTGCGAACACCGGGGAGCTGTTTTTT
cdr3_length: 14; d_call: TRBD2; clone_size: NA; j_call: TRBJ2-5; v_call: TRBV3-1/TRBV3-2; cdr3_aa: CASSRRGAGETQYF; cdr3_nt: TGTGCCAGCAGCCGGCGGGGGGCCGGGGAGACCCAGTACTTC
cdr3_length: 15; d_call: NA; clone_size: NA; j_call: TRBJ2-6; v_call: TRBV5-1; cdr3_aa: CASSGTVSGANVLTF; cdr3_nt: TGCGCCAGCTCCGGAACGGTCTCCGGGGCCAACGTCCTGACTTTC
cdr3_length: 15; d_call: TRBD2; clone_size: few; j_call: TRBJ2-5; v_call: TRBV6-1; cdr3_aa: CASSELAGGQETQYF; cdr3_nt: TGTGCCAGCAGTGAACTAGCGGGGGGGCAAGAGACCCAGTACTTC
cdr3_length: 15; d_call: NA; clone_size: once; j_call: TRBJ1-1; v_call: TRBV18; cdr3_aa: CASSPQPGLNTEAFF; cdr3_nt: TGTGCCAGCTCACCCCAGCCAGGGTTGAACACTGAAGCTTTCTTT
cdr3_length: 17; d_call: NA; clone_size: NA; j_call: TRBJ2-1; v_call: TRBV12-5; cdr3_aa: CASGTVLASYSYNEQFF; cdr3_nt: TGTGCTAGTGGTACCGTACTAGCTTCTTACTCCTACAATGAGCAGTTCTTC
cdr3_length: 14; d_call: NA; clone_size: NA; j_call: TRBJ1-1; v_call: TRBV9; cdr3_aa: CASSVLLEGTEAFF; cdr3_nt: TGTGCCAGCAGCGTCCTCCTCGAGGGCACTGAAGCTTTCTTT
cdr3_length: 14; d_call: NA; clone_size: NA; j_call: TRBJ2-1; v_call: TRBV7-8; cdr3_aa: CASSFERTYNEQFF; cdr3_nt: TGTGCCAGCAGCTTTGAACGGACCTACAATGAGCAGTTCTTC
cdr3_length: 12; d_call: NA; clone_size: NA; j_call: TRBJ2-5; v_call: TRBV7-3; cdr3_aa: CASSRDGQTQYF; cdr3_nt: TGTGCCAGCAGCCGGGACGGGCAGACCCAGTACTTC
cdr3_length: 15; d_call: TRBD1; clone_size: NA; j_call: TRBJ1-1; v_call: TRBV9; cdr3_aa: CASSSWTGSHTEAFF; cdr3_nt: TGTGCCAGCAGCTCATGGACAGGGTCGCACACTGAAGCTTTCTTT
cdr3_length: 15; d_call: NA; clone_size: NA; j_call: TRBJ2-5; v_call: TRBV11-2; cdr3_aa: CASSLDLGREETQYF; cdr3_nt: TGTGCCAGCAGCTTAGATCTGGGGCGGGAAGAGACCCAGTACTTC
cdr3_length: 15; d_call: NA; clone_size: NA; j_call: TRBJ1-1; v_call: TRBV5-1; cdr3_aa: CASSPTVLGDTEAFF; cdr3_nt: TGCGCCAGCAGCCCCACAGTCCTTGGGGACACTGAAGCTTTCTTT
cdr3_length: 15; d_call: NA; clone_size: NA; j_call: TRBJ2-3; v_call: TRBV11-2; cdr3_aa: CASSLDLGNTDTQYF; cdr3_nt: TGTGCCAGCAGCTTAGATCTAGGCAACACAGATACGCAGTATTTT
cdr3_length: 14; d_call: NA; clone_size: NA; j_call: TRBJ1-5; v_call: TRBV28; cdr3_aa: CASRSAPGNQPQHF; cdr3_nt: TGTGCCAGCAGGTCGGCCCCCGGCAATCAGCCCCAGCATTTT
cdr3_length: 15; d_call: TRBD1; clone_size: NA; j_call: TRBJ1-1; v_call: TRBV14; cdr3_aa: CASSQRTGGNTEAFF; cdr3_nt: TGTGCCAGCAGCCAACGGACAGGCGGTAACACTGAAGCTTTCTTT
cdr3_length: 12; d_call: TRBD1; clone_size: NA; j_call: TRBJ1-1; v_call: TRBV7-9; cdr3_aa: CASSLWTGEAFF; cdr3_nt: TGTGCCAGCAGCCTATGGACAGGTGAAGCTTTCTTT
cdr3_length: 12; d_call: NA; clone_size: NA; j_call: TRBJ1-1; v_call: TRBV12-3/TRBV12-4; cdr3_aa: CASSYFNTEAFF; cdr3_nt: TGTGCCAGCAGTTATTTTAACACTGAAGCTTTCTTT
cdr3_length: 15; d_call: NA; clone_size: NA; j_call: TRBJ2-4; v_call: TRBV6-1; cdr3_aa: CASSEARQHTNIQYF; cdr3_nt: TGTGCCAGCAGTGAAGCGCGACAGCACACAAACATTCAGTACTTC
cdr3_length: 13; d_call: NA; clone_size: NA; j_call: TRBJ2-3; v_call: TRBV24-1; cdr3_aa: CATSDLGSDTQYF; cdr3_nt: TGTGCCACCAGTGATTTGGGGTCCGATACGCAGTATTTT
cdr3_length: 15; d_call: TRBD1; clone_size: NA; j_call: TRBJ1-4; v_call: TRBV6-5; cdr3_aa: CASSLGQGRNEKLFF; cdr3_nt: TGTGCCAGCAGCCTAGGACAGGGCCGTAATGAAAAACTGTTTTTT
cdr3_length: 15; d_call: NA; clone_size: NA; j_call: TRBJ2-6; v_call: TRBV15; cdr3_aa: CATSKDISGANVLTF; cdr3_nt: TGTGCCACCAGCAAAGACATCTCTGGGGCCAACGTCCTGACTTTC
cdr3_length: 15; d_call: NA; clone_size: NA; j_call: TRBJ2-5; v_call: TRBV4-3; cdr3_aa: CASSHGTWRGETQYF; cdr3_nt: TGCGCCAGCAGCCACGGAACGTGGAGGGGAGAGACCCAGTACTTC